The clone carrying this T cell receptor (beta chain) has just a few counts. Its specificity is unknown. The data derive from a study of vaccination and CD4 T cells after COVID-19. Germline V gives CDR1 MNHEY, CDR2 SMNVEV (reference sequence). V shed 2 bases, J shed 5 bases, and the junction held 8 bases outside the gene matches. This CDR3 is built from 16 residues. Sequencing of DNA taken from cultured CD4+ T cells relied on the Oncomine TCR Beta short-read assay. In TCRdb, the PCR reads were re-called with MiXCR into one record per CDR3 protein. Seen here are about 20,000 distinct CDR3 sequences, approximately 50% observed once, and the top ten hold about 10%. The treatment was: approximately 9-day PBMC culture with coronavirus spike peptide pools or control peptides (ViraFEST assay). ViraFEST used peptide pools to expand antigen-specific T cells and subsequently sequenced their TCRs.

Source material: CD4+ T cells from blood, cultured in vitro. This sequence joins TRBV27 and TRBJ2-2; 7 bases fit TRBD1. This receptor was obtained from a human donor who had recovered from COVID-19. As DNA, the CDR3 is TGTGCCAGCAGTTTAGGGACAGCTATAGGTACCGGGGAGCTGTTTTTT. This translates into CASSLGTAIGTGELFF.